This TCR beta chain emerged from a study of blood T cell repertoires in COVID-19. Study context: Material from acute and convalescent COVID-19 was sourced from the United States, Italy and Spain.

Concerning this clone itself: A junction end diverges from the germline sequence, so it may reflect a read error.

Germline V gene lookup returns CDR1 SGDLS and CDR2 YYNGEE. This CDR3 contains 12 residues. TCRdb's table, derived via immunoSEQ multiplex PCR, lists solely in-frame clones and lacks some. Of about 270,000 clones in the sample, roughly nine tenths were seen once. This clonotype was obtained from a man in his forties with active or convalescent COVID-19. This chain uses TRBV9 with TRBJ2-1; D gene uncertain. Input material: peripheral blood. CDR3 in DNA: TGTGCCAGCAGTAGTCAGGATCGCAAGGTTCTCTTC. It is translated as CASSSQDRKVLF.